This T cell receptor beta chain came from a study of blood T cell repertoires in COVID-19. Looking at the study overall: T cells, B-cell-depleted T cells, or PBMCs provided the cDNA or gDNA that served as material.

The V gene's germline CDR1 is SNHLY and CDR2 FYNNEI. CDR3 length: 13 amino acids. V trimming: 7 bases; J trimming: 3 bases; junction bases outside the gene matches: 5. Produced via immunoSEQ multiplex PCR; TCRdb's table is partial and in-frame only. The sample includes 100,000 to 150,000 clones, about nine tenths seen only once; the top ten take around 4%. The chain employs TRBV2 and TRBJ1-2, with 7 nucleotides matching TRBD1. Material: peripheral blood. This clonotype was obtained from a man between 40 and 49 years old with acute or convalescent COVID-19. In DNA form, the CDR3 reads TGTGCCAGCAACCCCCAGGGGGACTATGGCTACACCTTC. Its protein product is CASNPQGDYGYTF.